These 14 T cell receptor beta chains were all obtained from the same sample, sequenced in a study of T cells in Graves' hyperthyroidism and ophthalmopathy. RNA transcripts yielded amplified TCR beta CDR3 regions. Researchers ran a first-round RT-PCR on the TCR CDR3 using the HTBI primer set. MiXCR was run by TCRdb on the multiplex PCR reads, yielding one entry per CDR3 protein. The sample carries 500,000 to 800,000 distinct CDR3 sequences, approximately 42% recorded once. Sequencing used peripheral blood or thyroid tissue (not recorded which). The origin of the receptors is an adult man with Graves' disease, either hyperthyroidism or ophthalmopathy (not recorded which).

In its sample, this clonotype was seen a few times. This chain joins TRBV5-5 and TRBJ1-2; D not resolved. CDR3 size: 14 residues. CDR1 is SGHKS, CDR2 YYEKEE, per germline (reference sequence). The germline V and J ends were trimmed by 4 bases and 2 bases, with 12 bases remaining between them. The CDR3 DNA follows: TGTGCCAGCAGCGGAGTAGGAGGGAACTATGGCTACACCTTC. This gives the protein CASSGVGGNYGYTF.

This chain uses TRBV5-1 with TRBJ1-2; 9 nucleotides match TRBD1. CDR1 is SGHRS and CDR2 is YFSETQ in the germline V gene. Trimming cost V 0 bases and J 2 bases; bases outside gene matches: 5. The CDR3 runs to 16 residues. The CDR3 sequence: CASSLDGTGSNYGYTF. The CDR3 nucleotides read TGCGCCAGCAGCTTGGATGGGACAGGGTCGAACTATGGCTACACCTTC.

This clonotype was seen ten or more times. V and J are TRBV20-1 and TRBJ2-5; 7 positions agree with TRBD2. Germline V gene data show CDR1 as DFQATT and CDR2 as SNEGSKA (reference sequence). Trimming at V came to 0 bases and at J to 1 base, leaving 2 bases not matched to a gene. CDR3 length equals 14 residues. DNA for the CDR3: TGCAGTGCTAGAGATGGCGGGGGCCAAGAGACCCAGTACTTC. It yields the protein CSARDGGGQETQYF.

The V call is TRBV7-2, the J call TRBJ2-2; D not resolved. The CDR3 spans 18 residues. The germline gives CDR1 SGHTA, CDR2 FQGNSA. The V gene lost 4 bases and the J gene lost 0 bases, with 18 bases spanning the gap. The CDR3 DNA reads TGTGCCAGCAGCTCTAGTCCCAATTCTCATTCGAACACCGGGGAGCTGTTTTTT. It yields the protein CASSSSPNSHSNTGELFF.

This clonotype was observed many times. The chain combines TRBV2 with TRBJ2-7, with TRBD1 identical over 7 bases. With V trimmed by 8 bases and J by 6 bases, 7 bases remained unmatched. Germline V gives CDR1 SNHLY, CDR2 FYNNEI. The CDR3 is 12 residues long. DNA for the CDR3: TGTGCCAGCGGAGACAGGGCGGCCGAGCAGTACTTC. Its translation is CASGDRAAEQYF.

This clonotype was counted at least ten times. This chain uses TRBV7-6 with TRBJ1-4; D is unresolved. Germline V gene sequence: CDR1 SGHVS, CDR2 FNYEAQ. The CDR3 consists of 13 residues. V was cut by 5 bases and J by 7 bases, with 11 bases left in between. Here the CDR3 reads CASSRRWGEKLFF. DNA of the CDR3: TGTGCCAGCAGCCGCCGATGGGGTGAAAAACTGTTTTTT.

This chain uses TRBV7-9 with TRBJ1-5; D gene uncertain. The CDR3 length is 16 residues. V was cut by 10 bases and J by 0 bases, with 19 bases left in between. In germline, CDR1 is SEHNR, CDR2 FQNEAQ (reference sequence). As DNA, the CDR3 is TGTGCCAATACCCCGGGATCGTTTCATAGCAATCAGCCCCAGCATTTT. The encoded protein is CANTPGSFHSNQPQHF.

This clonotype was counted a few times. This chain joins TRBV20-1 and TRBJ1-2; D unresolved. The CDR3 sequence is 13 residues long. Germline-derived CDR1 and CDR2 are DFQATT and SNEGSKA (reference sequence). V was clipped by 0 bases and J by 8 bases, with 13 bases between them. The CDR3 DNA is TGCAGTGCTAGAGATAGCTCCCCGGACGGCTACACCTTC. It codes for CSARDSSPDGYTF.

V gene TRBV2 combines with J gene TRBJ1-2; perhaps TRBD1 as D (5 bases). CDR3 length equals 14 residues. Germline CDR1 reads SNHLY; CDR2 reads FYNNEI. The ends were cut back, 8 bases at V and 4 bases at J, with 17 bases in the middle. CDR3 sequence reads: CASPTAPALYGYTF. The DNA of the CDR3 is TGTGCCAGCCCGACAGCTCCAGCCCTCTATGGCTACACCTTC.

The chain uses TRBV7-2 and TRBJ2-7, with D possibly TRBD1 on 5 matching bases. The V gene lost 1 base and the J gene lost 5 bases, with 9 bases spanning the gap. This CDR3 is built from 13 residues. Germline V gives CDR1 SGHTA, CDR2 FQGNSA. CDR3 loop: CASSLGKGNEQYF. In nucleotides, the CDR3 is TGTGCCAGCAGCTTAGGGAAGGGGAACGAGCAGTACTTC. The variable domain in full, completed from reference TRBV7-2 and TRBJ2-7, reads GAGVSQSPSNKVTEKGKDVELRCDPISGHTALYWYRQSLGQGLEFLIYFQGNSAPDKSGLPSDRFSAERTGGSVSTLTIQRTQQEDSAVYLCASSLGKGNEQYFGPGTRLTVT.

As concerns this clonotype: One end of the junction is discordant with germline, which a read error may explain. The chain joins TRBV20-1 to TRBJ1-1; TRBD1 is a possible D gene (6 bases). Germline V lookup: CDR1 DFQATT, CDR2 SNEGSKA (reference sequence). This CDR3 comprises 15 residues. The CDR3 region has the DNA TGCAGTGCTAGTTTATTACAGGGCCCGAACACTGAAGCTCTCTTT. Its protein is CSASLLQGPNTEALF.

The chain is built from TRBV6-5 and TRBJ2-1; 13 bases agree with TRBD2. The CDR3 covers 15 residues. Germline-derived CDR1 and CDR2 are MNHEY and SVGAGI. Unmatched junction bases numbered 7, after V lost 6 bases and J lost 8 bases. This CDR3 reads CASRLAGGPRDEQFF. The CDR3 bases are TGTGCCAGCAGACTAGCGGGGGGGCCTAGGGATGAGCAGTTCTTC.

The chain employs TRBV9 and TRBJ1-1; weak D call: TRBD1 (6 bases). CDR1 and CDR2 from the germline V gene are SGDLS and YYNGEE. Trimming cost V 3 bases and J 4 bases, with 19 bases left between them. The CDR3 extends over 16 amino acids. CDR3 residues: CASSGYRENLSTEAFF. The CDR3 bases are TGTGCCAGCAGCGGTTACAGGGAGAATTTGAGCACTGAAGCTTTCTTT.

This chain connects TRBV12-3 or TRBV12-4 to TRBJ2-7, with 8 bases identical to TRBD2. Trimming cost V 3 bases and J 4 bases; bases outside gene matches: 5. The CDR3 contains 14 residues. The CDR3 reads CASSFLTSAYEQYF. The DNA for the CDR3 is TGTGCCAGCAGTTTTTTGACTAGCGCTTACGAGCAGTACTTC.